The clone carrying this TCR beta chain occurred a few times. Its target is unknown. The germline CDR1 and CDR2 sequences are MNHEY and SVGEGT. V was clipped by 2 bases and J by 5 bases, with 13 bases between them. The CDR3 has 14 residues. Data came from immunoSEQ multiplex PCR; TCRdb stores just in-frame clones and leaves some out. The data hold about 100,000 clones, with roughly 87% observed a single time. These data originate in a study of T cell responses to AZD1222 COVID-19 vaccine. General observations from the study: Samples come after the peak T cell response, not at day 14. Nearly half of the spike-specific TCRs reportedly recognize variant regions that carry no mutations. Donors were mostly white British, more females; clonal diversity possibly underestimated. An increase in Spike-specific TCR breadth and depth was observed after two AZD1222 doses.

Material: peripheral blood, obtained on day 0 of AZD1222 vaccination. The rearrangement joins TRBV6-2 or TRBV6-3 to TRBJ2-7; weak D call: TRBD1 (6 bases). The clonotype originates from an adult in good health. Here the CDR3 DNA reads TGTGCCAGCAGTTACCCACAGGGATACGACGAGCAGTACTTC. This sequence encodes CASSYPQGYDEQYF.